A selection of T cell receptor beta chains follows, all from one sample in a study of PD-1 blockade in classical Hodgkin lymphoma. Method: immunoSEQ multiplex PCR; TCRdb's copy keeps in-frame clones and lacks some. The sample lists about 21,000 clones, about 87% seen once, with roughly 6.1% in the top ten. Sequencing input: CD8+ T cells from blood. These receptors all come from a human donor with classical Hodgkin lymphoma. Both conserved end residues are part of each CDR3. A D gene is named only where the DNA matches it firmly. Clone size is given for some rows only: seen once, a few or many times, or a class if the clone is expanded.

>TRBV4-1|.|TRBJ1-6|TRBD1
CASSPTGGGNSPLHF
>TRBV28|.|TRBJ2-7|.
CASSRHRDLTYEQYF
>TRBV5-4|once|TRBJ2-2|.
CASRGDTGELFF
>TRBV28|.|TRBJ2-5|TRBD1
CASSFPRSETGGRETQYF
>TRBV4-1|.|TRBJ2-1|TRBD2
CASSQEHLAGGVYNEQFF
>TRBV4-1|.|TRBJ1-1|TRBD1
CASSQTQGAPEAFF
>TRBV5-1|.|TRBJ2-3|.
CASSLKYGGRPPDTQYF
>TRBV27|.|TRBJ2-7|.
CASSLSPPDEQYF
>TRBV5-1|.|TRBJ1-4|TRBD1
CASSEDRLFGEKLFF
>TRBV10-2|.|TRBJ2-3|.
CASSESIPTLSTDTQYF
>TRBV9|.|TRBJ2-2|.
CASTPQGPGELFF
>TRBV29-1|once|TRBJ2-5|.
CSYHSGGPQETQYF
>TRBV5-1|once|TRBJ2-5|.
CASSEEVLSRETQYF
>TRBV27|.|TRBJ2-3|.
CASSSTSTDTQYF
>TRBV4-3|.|TRBJ2-7|TRBD2
CASSQVFSGYSYEQYF
>TRBV6-5|once|TRBJ2-5|.
CASRSGDWETQYF
>TRBV7-9|.|TRBJ1-4|.
CASSFGDILNEKLFF
>TRBV7-9|.|TRBJ2-6|.
CASSLGSSSLSGANVLTF
>TRBV27|.|TRBJ2-1|.
CASSQGTSWTIRAGVYNEQFF
>TRBV7-2|.|TRBJ2-7|.
CASSFGVSYEQYF
>TRBV15|.|TRBJ2-4|.
CATSDALAKNIQYF
>TRBV19|.|TRBJ1-1|TRBD1
CASSTDLWTGRDEDTEAFF
>TRBV19|.|TRBJ2-4|.
CASSSGVDIQYF
>TRBV9|.|TRBJ2-1|.
CASSVATGGAGLRDEQFF
>TRBV19|.|TRBJ1-1|TRBD1
CASSYRGGNTEAFF
>TRBV28|.|TRBJ2-3|.
CASSSAPRGTQYF
>TRBV18|.|TRBJ2-5|TRBD1
CASSPTDRNLETQYF
>TRBV7-6|.|TRBJ1-2|.
CASSSGVREGAFYGYTF
>TRBV30|.|TRBJ1-2|TRBD1
CAWTGTGSYTF
>TRBV15|.|TRBJ2-1|.
CATSRDYVGGYNEQFF
>TRBV5-1|.|TRBJ2-7|.
CASSLLGTYEQYF
>TRBV11-2|.|TRBJ2-7|TRBD1
CASSFGQGPFYEQYF
>TRBV27|.|TRBJ2-3|.
CASSLSEVPYSDTQYF
>TRBV18|.|TRBJ2-7|.
CASSRGISYEQYF
>TRBV6-5|.|TRBJ1-1|.
CASRQGNTEAFF
>TRBV23-1|.|TRBJ1-2|.
CASSQFNMDGAPGYTF
>TRBV19|.|TRBJ1-5|.
CASSIVTGRGQPQHF
>TRBV28|.|TRBJ2-6|.
CASESRANVLTF
>TRBV7-8|few|TRBJ2-7|.
CASTSPGYEQYF
>TRBV6-4|.|TRBJ2-2|.
CASSTGGGQTTGELFF
>TRBV27|.|TRBJ2-1|.
CASSSGTAFNEQFF
>TRBV6-6|once|TRBJ1-1|.
CASVKREVGSEAFF
>TRBV7-8|.|TRBJ2-1|TRBD2
CASSLVFWHPSIAGEVYNEQFF
>TRBV11-2|few|TRBJ1-1|.
CASSPDIAGAFF
>TRBV2|.|TRBJ1-2|.
CASSEYRAALNYGYTF
>TRBV29-1|.|TRBJ2-3|.
CSVEGGEINTDTQYF
>TRBV10-2|.|TRBJ1-2|.
CASKYGYGYTF
>TRBV28|few|TRBJ1-1|.
CASSLPRRNTEAFF
>TRBV5-1|.|TRBJ1-5|TRBD1
CASSLAGTGNQPQHF
>TRBV2|few|TRBJ1-3|TRBD1
CASSPGTDTIYF
>TRBV6-5|.|TRBJ2-7|.
CASSSQGGAYEQYF
>TRBV27|.|TRBJ2-7|.
CASSFAGLRSEQYF
>TRBV25-1|.|TRBJ1-1|.
CASSGRWTEAEAFF